These 15 T cell receptor beta chains came from one sample sequenced in a study of CD8+ T cells in alopecia areata. Investigators isolated RNA and reverse transcribed it into cDNA to act as the sequencing template. Using immunoSEQ multiplex PCR, the repertoire was profiled, and TCRdb retains in-frame clones only, with some absent. The repertoire yields around 300,000 clones, none seen only once; the top ten contain around 1.2%. Cells that came from pooled cutaneous lymph nodes were sorted using CD4, CD8alpha, NKG2D, NKG2ACE and other markers. Material: CD4+ T cells sorted from a lymph node. All receptors come from a C3H/HeJ mouse with alopecia areata. The strain's MHC haplotype is H2-k.

With respect to this clone: Gene names denote mouse genes. The read ends 4 residues shy of where the CDR3 ends; the end is completed using the germline J gene. Other DNA variants within this sample encode the same CDR3. V and J are TRBV1 and TRBJ2-7; TRBD1 aligns across 8 bases. V trimming: 0 bases; J trimming: 3 bases; junction bases outside the gene matches: 4. Germline assignment: CDR1 NSQYPW and CDR2 LRSPGD (reference sequence). This CDR3 has 15 residues. CDR3 DNA, as far as it was read: TGCACCTGCAGTGCAGATCTACAGGGGGGCTAT. Translated: CTCSADLQGGY. The complete CDR3 sequence is CTCSADLQGGYEQYF.

Regarding this clone: The listed genes are named as in mouse. From the germline J gene comes the end of the CDR3, since the read stops 4 residues before it. The chain has TRBV5 and TRBJ2-2; TRBD2 aligns across 11 bases. CDR1 LGHNA and CDR2 YNLKQL come from the germline V gene (reference sequence). There are 16 residues in the CDR3. V dropped 2 bases and J dropped 3; count of bases not matched to a gene: 2. The DNA read from the CDR3 is TGTGCCAGCAGCCAAAACTGGGGGGGCGACACCGGG. Its protein product is CASSQNWGGDTG. The complete CDR3 reads CASSQNWGGDTGQLYF.

About this clone: Genes and germline come from the mouse. The CDR3 end lies 4 residues beyond the end of the read and is filled in from the germline J gene. The V and J genes are TRBV5 and TRBJ2-7; 8 nucleotides align to TRBD2. This CDR3 region has 15 residues. Germline CDR1 LGHNA, CDR2 YNLKQL (reference sequence). The CDR3 bases that were read are TGTGCCAGCAGCCAAGCTCCGGACTGGGAGTAT. Amino acids: CASSQAPDWEY. The entire CDR3 protein is CASSQAPDWEYEQYF.

This clone was counted between two and nine times. The germline and genes are mouse ones. With the read ending 3 residues before the CDR3 end, the germline J gene is used to fill in that end. The rearrangement links TRBV5 to TRBJ1-6; D may be TRBD1 (5 bases). TRBJ1-6 is placed among ORFs of uncertain function. The CDR3 length is 15 residues. V was pared by 5 bases and J by 3 bases, with 11 bases between. CDR1 and CDR2 (germline): LGHNA, YNLKQL (reference sequence). The sequenced CDR3 bases are TGTGCCAGCAGCTCCTCGACAGACTATAATTCGCCC. It encodes CASSSSTDYNSP. The full CDR3 protein is CASSSSTDYNSPLYF.

About this clone: Genes and germline are mouse. The read stops 4 residues short of the end of the CDR3; the missing end is completed from the germline J gene. At the DNA level, this CDR3 is encoded by other sequences in the same sample as well. This chain joins TRBV19 and TRBJ1-2, with TRBD1 matching over 7 bases. The V segment lost 6 bases and the J segment 4 bases; nucleotides outside the gene matches: 6. The length of the CDR3 is 13 residues. The germline V gene has CDR1 FNHDT and CDR2 SITEND (reference sequence). The part of the CDR3 DNA that was read is TGTGCCAGCACCCGACAGGGCGGCTCC. Residues: CASTRQGGS. The entire CDR3 protein is CASTRQGGSDYTF.

This clone showed up just a few times. The genes and germline here are from mouse. The covered CDR3 bases are TGCACCTGCAGTGCAGAAGCTCGGGCTGGGGGGGTCTCCTAT. This encodes CTCSAEARAGGVSY. From start to end, the CDR3 is CTCSAEARAGGVSYEQYF. The chain combines TRBV1 with TRBJ2-7, with TRBD2 matching over 9 bases. Sequencing ends 4 residues short of the CDR3 end; the germline J gene provides the rest. Germline V gene data show CDR1 as NSQYPW and CDR2 as LRSPGD (reference sequence). There are 18 residues in the CDR3. V shed 0 bases and J 0 bases; nucleotides not matched to a gene: 9.

In this sample, this clone turned up a few times. Gene labels here are mouse ones. The read halts 4 residues ahead of the CDR3 end, with the missing end drawn from the germline J gene. This chain connects TRBV31 to TRBJ2-2; 8 nucleotides agree with TRBD1. The V and J ends lost 2 bases and 0 bases, in that order; junction bases with no gene match: 2. The CDR3 is made up of 15 amino acids. CDR1 is GKSSPN, CDR2 SITVG, per germline. Incomplete CDR3 DNA: TGTGCCTGGAGTACACAGGGGGCAAACACCGGG. It translates to CAWSTQGANTG. The full CDR3 protein is CAWSTQGANTGQLYF.

In the case of this clone: Gene labels here are mouse ones. CDR3 DNA (partial): TGTGCCACGGTACAACAAGAC. This translates into CATVQQD. The whole CDR3 region reads CATVQQDTQYF. The chain recombines TRBV12-1 with TRBJ2-5; no clear D. The read halts 4 residues ahead of the CDR3 end, with the missing end drawn from the germline J gene. In germline, CDR1 is SGHSN, CDR2 HYEKVE. The CDR3 covers 11 residues. Trimming removed 8 bases from V and 3 bases from J, with 8 bases in between. Full variable domain (remainder filled in from reference TRBV12-1 and TRBJ2-5): DSGVVQSPRHIIKEKGGRSVLTCIPISGHSNVVWYQQTLGKELKFLIQHYEKVERDKGFLPSRFSVQQFDDYHSEMNMSALELEDSAMYFCATVQQDTQYFGPGTRLLVL.

Concerning this clone: Gene and germline names: mouse. Other DNA sequences from this sample encode an identical CDR3 as well. CDR3 region: CASSDRGAGAETLYF. Partial CDR3 DNA: TGTGCCAGCAGTGACCGGGGGGCGGGTGCAGAA. V is TRBV13-3 and J is TRBJ2-3, with a possible D match to TRBD2 (7 bases). With the read ending 4 residues before the CDR3 end, the germline J gene is used to fill in that end. Germline CDR1 is NNHDY and CDR2 is SYVADS. The CDR3 is made up of 15 amino acids. V gave up 2 bases and J gave up 1 base, with 11 bases separating them.

Points on this clone: The genes and germline here are from mouse. The read terminates 4 residues before the CDR3 end, so the remaining end is supplied by the germline J gene. The chain recombines TRBV13-2 with TRBJ2-1; D call uncertain. V lost 0 bases to trimming and J lost 3 bases, with 7 bases between them. The CDR3 is made up of 14 amino acids. Germline V CDR1 and CDR2: NNHNN, SYGAGS (reference sequence). This chain's CDR3 is CASGDVFSYAEQFF. CDR3 bases read: TGTGCCAGCGGTGATGTCTTCAGCTATGCT.

As to this clone: Gene names denote mouse genes. CDR3 protein: CASSPGQINQDTQYF. Partial CDR3 DNA: TGTGCCAGCAGCCCCGGACAAATTAACCAAGAC. The V call is TRBV5, the J call TRBJ2-5; perhaps TRBD1 as D (5 bases). The read finishes 4 residues shy of the CDR3 end, and the germline J gene is used to complete it. Germline lookup yields CDR1 LGHNA and CDR2 YNLKQL (reference sequence). This CDR3 is built from 15 residues. The V end was cut by 4 bases, the J end by 0 bases, with 11 bases between.

Of note for this clone: The gene symbols are mouse symbols. The read gets to within 4 residues of the CDR3 end, and the germline J gene fills in the rest. V and J are TRBV19 and TRBJ2-2; D unclear. This CDR3 has 13 amino acids. Germline values: CDR1 FNHDT, CDR2 SITEND (reference sequence). The V and J ends lost 4 bases and 5 bases respectively, with 9 bases between them. CDR3 DNA, as far as it was read: TGTGCCAGCAGTCAGCCTAAAACCGGG. Amino acids: CASSQPKTG. In full, the CDR3 reads CASSQPKTGQLYF.

This clone was seen more than once but under ten times. Genes here carry mouse names. The read terminates 4 residues before the CDR3 end, so the remaining end is supplied by the germline J gene. The genes are TRBV13-1 and TRBJ2-5, with 9 nucleotides matching TRBD2. Germline V gene sequence: CDR1 NSHNY, CDR2 SYGAGN. The CDR3 extends over 15 amino acids. V lost 5 bases, J lost 3 bases, and 7 bases stayed unmatched. The CDR3 region is CASSLDWGIQDTQYF. Partial CDR3 DNA: TGTGCCAGCAGCCTCGACTGGGGGATACAAGAC.

As concerns this clone: The gene symbols are mouse symbols. The read finishes 3 residues shy of the CDR3 end, and the germline J gene is used to complete it. V gene TRBV13-3 combines with J gene TRBJ1-6, with 10 bases identical to TRBD1. TRBJ1-6 is sorted into the ORF group, with uncertain function. The germline CDR1 and CDR2 sequences are NNHDY and SYVADS. Trimming at V came to 0 bases and at J to 6 bases, leaving 3 bases not matched to a gene. CDR3 length equals 16 residues. The DNA read from the CDR3 is TGTGCCAGCAGTGATGGCCGGACAGGGGGTAATTCGCCC. Protein sequence: CASSDGRTGGNSP. The full CDR3 reads CASSDGRTGGNSPLYF.

This clone came up a few times. These gene names are mouse names. Coverage ceases 4 residues before the CDR3 finishes, and the germline J gene fills in the end. This specimen includes other DNA sequences encoding the same CDR3. The genes are TRBV31 and TRBJ2-3; 10 nucleotides match TRBD2. Trimming cost V 3 bases and J 0 bases; bases outside gene matches: 3. The CDR3 runs 15 residues. Germline V gene data show CDR1 as GKSSPN and CDR2 as SITVG. The CDR3 DNA, read in part, is TGTGCCTGGAGGAGGACTGGGGGTAGTGCAGAA. The encoded protein is CAWRRTGGSAE. The entire CDR3 protein reads CAWRRTGGSAETLYF. The complete variable domain, with remaining parts taken from reference TRBV31 and TRBJ2-3, reads AQTIHQWPVAEIKAVGSPLSLGCTIKGKSSPNLYWYWQATGGTLQQLFYSITVGQVESVVQLNLSASRPKDDQFILSTEKLLLSHSGFYLCAWRRTGGSAETLYFGSGTRLTVL.